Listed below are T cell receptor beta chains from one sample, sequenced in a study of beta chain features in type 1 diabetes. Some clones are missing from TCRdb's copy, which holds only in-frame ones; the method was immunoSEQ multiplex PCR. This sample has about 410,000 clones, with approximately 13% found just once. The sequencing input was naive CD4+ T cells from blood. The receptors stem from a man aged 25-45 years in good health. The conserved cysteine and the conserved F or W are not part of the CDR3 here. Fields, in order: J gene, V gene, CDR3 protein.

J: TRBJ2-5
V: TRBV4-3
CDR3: ASSQAQGETQY

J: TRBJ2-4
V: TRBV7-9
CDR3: ASSDGTRMAKNIQY

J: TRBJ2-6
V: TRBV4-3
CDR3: ASSQDLGGPGANVLT

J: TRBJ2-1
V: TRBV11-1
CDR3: ASSLRTVPYNEQF

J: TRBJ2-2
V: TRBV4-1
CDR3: ASSQVRGPRGTGELF

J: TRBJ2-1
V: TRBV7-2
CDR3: ASSRVSYNEQF

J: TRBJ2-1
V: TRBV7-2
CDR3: ASSAAGTGKTNEQF

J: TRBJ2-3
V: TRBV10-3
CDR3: AISEYGVNTDTQY

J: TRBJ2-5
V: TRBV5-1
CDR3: ASSLWSQETQY

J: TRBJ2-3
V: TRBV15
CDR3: ATSRASGAGGWNTQY

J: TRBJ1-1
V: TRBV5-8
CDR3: ATRKPGNTEAF

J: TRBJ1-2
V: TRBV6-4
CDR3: ASSEEDGYGYT

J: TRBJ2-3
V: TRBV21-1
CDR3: ASSKRGQTDTQY